This is a list of T cell receptor beta chains from one sample in a study of blood T cell repertoires in COVID-19. Data came from immunoSEQ multiplex PCR; TCRdb stores just in-frame clones and leaves some out. Here the sample spans roughly 410,000 clones, about 87% being singletons. Sequencing was done on a sample of peripheral blood. Every receptor here comes from a woman in her sixties with COVID-19, enrolled during active disease. Each CDR3 is given with its conserved first and last residue. The D gene is left open where the match is weak. Size is omitted from some rows. Given values are once, few, many or a class for expanded clones.

CDR3 DNA: TGTGCCAGCAGCTACGGGGTGGGGGAAGGAGGGTCAGATACGCAGTATTTT
CDR3 protein: CASSYGVGEGGSDTQYF
D gene: .
J gene: TRBJ2-3
clone size: .
V gene: TRBV9

CDR3 DNA: TGTGCCAGCAGTTCCCGCGGGGGTAATGAAAAACTGTTTTTT
CDR3 protein: CASSSRGGNEKLFF
D gene: .
J gene: TRBJ1-4
clone size: .
V gene: TRBV27

CDR3 DNA: TGCGCCAGCAGCCAAGAATCCCTAGCGGGGGGGCAAGACAATGAGCAGTTCTTC
CDR3 protein: CASSQESLAGGQDNEQFF
D gene: TRBD2
J gene: TRBJ2-1
clone size: .
V gene: TRBV4-1

CDR3 DNA: TGTGCCAGCAGCCTACTAGCGGGGGGAAATGAGCAGTTCTTC
CDR3 protein: CASSLLAGGNEQFF
D gene: TRBD2
J gene: TRBJ2-1
clone size: .
V gene: TRBV3-1/TRBV3-2

CDR3 DNA: TGTGCCAGCAGCCCACGACTAGCAAGTCCCGGGGAGCTGTTTTTT
CDR3 protein: CASSPRLASPGELFF
D gene: TRBD2
J gene: TRBJ2-2
clone size: .
V gene: TRBV3-1/TRBV3-2

CDR3 DNA: TGTGCCAGCGCGAGACAGGGGGCTTATTCACCCCTCCACTTT
CDR3 protein: CASARQGAYSPLHF
D gene: TRBD1
J gene: TRBJ1-6
clone size: .
V gene: TRBV6-5

CDR3 DNA: TGTGCCAGCAGCTTAGAAAACAAACCCATCGCCGGGGAGCTGTTTTTT
CDR3 protein: CASSLENKPIAGELFF
D gene: .
J gene: TRBJ2-2
clone size: .
V gene: TRBV11-2

CDR3 DNA: TGCGCCAGCAGCGTCTCCCCGAGGAGTAATGAAAAACTGTTTTTT
CDR3 protein: CASSVSPRSNEKLFF
D gene: .
J gene: TRBJ1-4
clone size: .
V gene: TRBV4-1

CDR3 DNA: TGTGCCAGCACCCGGGGGGGGAGTGAAAAACTGTTTTTT
CDR3 protein: CASTRGGSEKLFF
D gene: .
J gene: TRBJ1-4
clone size: .
V gene: TRBV27

CDR3 DNA: TGTGCCAGCAGCCTGGATGGGAGGGCTACTGAAAAACTGTTTTTT
CDR3 protein: CASSLDGRATEKLFF
D gene: .
J gene: TRBJ1-4
clone size: .
V gene: TRBV5-4

CDR3 DNA: TGTGCCGGGTTCGGGGAGTCGGAAGCTTTCTTT
CDR3 protein: CAGFGESEAFF
D gene: .
J gene: TRBJ1-1
clone size: .
V gene: TRBV12-3/TRBV12-4

CDR3 DNA: TGTGCCAGCAGAAATGAGGCCACCCTGGAAGCTTTCTTT
CDR3 protein: CASRNEATLEAFF
D gene: .
J gene: TRBJ1-1
clone size: .
V gene: TRBV25-1

CDR3 DNA: TGTGCCAGCAGTGAATCCTCCGGGACACCCTATGGCTACACCTTC
CDR3 protein: CASSESSGTPYGYTF
D gene: .
J gene: TRBJ1-2
clone size: .
V gene: TRBV6-1

CDR3 DNA: TGTGCCAGTAGGCAGGGCCTATTGAACACTGAAGCTTTCTTT
CDR3 protein: CASRQGLLNTEAFF
D gene: .
J gene: TRBJ1-1
clone size: few
V gene: TRBV19

CDR3 DNA: TGTGCCAGCAGCTTATCCGAGAACATTCAGTACTTC
CDR3 protein: CASSLSENIQYF
D gene: .
J gene: TRBJ2-4
clone size: .
V gene: TRBV11-2

CDR3 DNA: TGTGCCAGCAGCTTTCAGGTTCCCGGGGAGCTGTTTTTT
CDR3 protein: CASSFQVPGELFF
D gene: .
J gene: TRBJ2-2
clone size: .
V gene: TRBV7-3

CDR3 DNA: TGTGCCAGCAGCGCCGGGACAGGATCCTACAATGAGCAGTTCTTC
CDR3 protein: CASSAGTGSYNEQFF
D gene: .
J gene: TRBJ2-1
clone size: .
V gene: TRBV21-1

CDR3 DNA: TGTGCCAGCAGTTACTCGAGGTACGGGAATCAGCCCCAGCATTTT
CDR3 protein: CASSYSRYGNQPQHF
D gene: .
J gene: TRBJ1-5
clone size: .
V gene: TRBV6-5

CDR3 DNA: TGTGCCAGCAGTTTGGGACAGGGTGAAGCTTTCTTT
CDR3 protein: CASSLGQGEAFF
D gene: TRBD1
J gene: TRBJ1-1
clone size: once
V gene: TRBV6-1

CDR3 DNA: TGCAGCGTAGGAGACAGGGTGGACACCGGGGAGCTGTTTTTT
CDR3 protein: CSVGDRVDTGELFF
D gene: TRBD1
J gene: TRBJ2-2
clone size: .
V gene: TRBV29-1

CDR3 DNA: TGTGCCAGCAGTTTCGGGGTTTCACCCCTCCACTTT
CDR3 protein: CASSFGVSPLHF
D gene: .
J gene: TRBJ1-6
clone size: .
V gene: TRBV28

CDR3 DNA: TGTGCCAGTAGTAACAGGGCTGCGGATTCACCCCTCCACTTT
CDR3 protein: CASSNRAADSPLHF
D gene: .
J gene: TRBJ1-6
clone size: few
V gene: TRBV19

CDR3 DNA: TGCAGCGTGGAGGCCACCTGGGTCTACACCTTC
CDR3 protein: CSVEATWVYTF
D gene: .
J gene: TRBJ1-2
clone size: .
V gene: TRBV29-1

CDR3 DNA: TGTGCCACCAGCAGAAGGACAGGGCACACCGGGGAGCTGTTTTTT
CDR3 protein: CATSRRTGHTGELFF
D gene: TRBD1
J gene: TRBJ2-2
clone size: .
V gene: TRBV15

CDR3 DNA: TGCGCCAGCAGTGAGAAGGGGGCGGCCAATCAGCCCCAGCATTTT
CDR3 protein: CASSEKGAANQPQHF
D gene: TRBD1
J gene: TRBJ1-5
clone size: .
V gene: TRBV10-2

CDR3 DNA: TGTGCCTGGAGTGTCAACAGGGATTCACCTGAAGCTTTCTTT
CDR3 protein: CAWSVNRDSPEAFF
D gene: .
J gene: TRBJ1-1
clone size: .
V gene: TRBV30

CDR3 DNA: TGTGCCAGCAGCTTAGACAGGCCAGAGACCCAGTACTTC
CDR3 protein: CASSLDRPETQYF
D gene: .
J gene: TRBJ2-5
clone size: .
V gene: TRBV7-8

CDR3 DNA: TGTGCCAGCTTTGCGAGTTCCTCCACCGGGGAGCTGTTTTTT
CDR3 protein: CASFASSSTGELFF
D gene: .
J gene: TRBJ2-2
clone size: .
V gene: TRBV28

CDR3 DNA: TGTGCCAGCAGCCCTCCGAGGGCGGGGGGCAACACCGGGGAGCTGTTTTTT
CDR3 protein: CASSPPRAGGNTGELFF
D gene: TRBD2
J gene: TRBJ2-2
clone size: .
V gene: TRBV2

CDR3 DNA: TGTGCCACCAGCAGACCTCTAACAGGGGCCTATGGCTACACCTTC
CDR3 protein: CATSRPLTGAYGYTF
D gene: TRBD1
J gene: TRBJ1-2
clone size: .
V gene: TRBV15

CDR3 DNA: TGCGGGACAGGGTTGAACACTGAAGCTTTCTTT
CDR3 protein: CGTGLNTEAFF
D gene: TRBD1
J gene: TRBJ1-1
clone size: .
V gene: TRBV20-1

CDR3 DNA: TGTGCCAGCAGCGACTACCGCACCGGAGGGGGCTACACCTTC
CDR3 protein: CASSDYRTGGGYTF
D gene: .
J gene: TRBJ1-2
clone size: .
V gene: TRBV6-5

CDR3 DNA: TGCGCCAGCAGGGCAGGGGGAATGGGCACTGAAGCTTTCTTT
CDR3 protein: CASRAGGMGTEAFF
D gene: TRBD1
J gene: TRBJ1-1
clone size: once
V gene: TRBV5-1